Below, 15 T cell receptor beta chains from the same sample are listed, as sequenced in a study of blood T cell repertoires in COVID-19. Method: immunoSEQ multiplex PCR; TCRdb's copy keeps in-frame clones and lacks some. The sample yields about 230,000 clones, 70% to 85% seen once. The sample comprised peripheral blood. The receptors originated from a man aged 40-49 years who had recovered from COVID-19.

Points on this clone: The sample holds other DNA sequences that translate to the same CDR3. The chain is built from TRBV9 and TRBJ1-1; 9 bases fit TRBD1. The V and J ends lost 4 bases and 5 bases, in that order; junction bases with no gene match: 6. Germline CDR1 SGDLS, CDR2 YYNGEE. This CDR3 comprises 14 residues. The CDR3 bases are TGTGCCAGCAGCCCTCAGACAGGGGGGACTGAAGCTTTCTTT. Translated: CASSPQTGGTEAFF.

This chain uses TRBV5-1 with TRBJ1-5; D is unresolved. This CDR3 has 16 residues. V was clipped by 4 bases and J by 0 bases, with 14 bases between them. Germline CDR1 reads SGHRS; CDR2 reads YFSETQ. The CDR3 is CASSVNGPYSNQPQHF. The CDR3, as DNA: TGCGCCAGCAGCGTGAATGGGCCGTATAGCAATCAGCCCCAGCATTTT.

The V and J genes are TRBV6-2 or TRBV6-3 and TRBJ2-1; 8 bases align to TRBD1. The CDR3 is 15 amino acids. After removal of 6 bases from V and 3 bases from J, the junction contained 7 bases not matched to a gene. Per the germline V gene, CDR1 is MNHEY and CDR2 is SVGEGT. The CDR3 DNA reads TGTGCCAGCAGACCTCAGGGGGCTAGCTACAATGAGCAGTTCTTC. Translating gives CASRPQGASYNEQFF.

This chain uses TRBV7-9 with TRBJ2-1; maybe TRBD2 (6 bases). Trimming shortened V by 3 bases and J by 5 bases, and 17 bases separated the two germline ends. This CDR3 spans 16 amino acids. Germline lookup yields CDR1 SEHNR and CDR2 FQNEAQ (reference sequence). CDR3 in DNA: TGTGCCAGCAGCTTTAAATTAGCGGATACTCACAATGAGCAGTTCTTC. It translates to CASSFKLADTHNEQFF.

V gene TRBV5-1 combines with J gene TRBJ2-1; 9 bases line up with TRBD2. V shed 6 bases and J 2 bases; nucleotides not matched to a gene: 6. The length of the CDR3 is 15 residues. Germline V gene sequence: CDR1 SGHRS, CDR2 YFSETQ. The CDR3 reads CASTGLAGPYNEQFF. Written as DNA, the CDR3 is TGCGCCAGCACTGGGCTAGCGGGGCCCTACAATGAGCAGTTCTTC.

The table lists this clone with a few counts. The chain carries TRBV2 and TRBJ1-5; 7 nucleotides line up with TRBD1. With 7 bases clipped from V and 3 bases from J, the junction kept 3 bases outside the gene matches. The CDR3 consists of 13 residues. Germline CDR1 SNHLY, CDR2 FYNNEI. DNA for the CDR3: TGTGCCAGCAAGGGGACAGCCAATCAGCCCCAGCATTTT. Encoded protein: CASKGTANQPQHF.

The V gene is TRBV3-1 (or the pseudogene TRBV3-2), the J gene TRBJ2-1; D may be TRBD1 (6 bases). With 6 bases removed from V and 6 bases from J, the gap between germline ends came to 9 bases. In germline, CDR1 is LGHDT, CDR2 YNNKEL (reference sequence). The length of the CDR3 is 12 residues. CDR3 protein: CASRGAGNEQFF. DNA for the CDR3: TGTGCCAGCAGGGGGGCAGGCAATGAGCAGTTCTTC.

The chain combines TRBV27 with TRBJ1-1; the D gene is possibly TRBD1 (5 bases). The V end was cut by 0 bases, the J end by 0 bases, with 11 bases between. Per germline, CDR1 MNHEY and CDR2 SMNVEV (reference sequence). CDR3 length: 16 amino acids. The CDR3 loop reads CASSLSGQGLNTEAFF. The CDR3 nucleotides read TGTGCCAGCAGTTTATCGGGGCAGGGATTGAACACTGAAGCTTTCTTT.

This clone was counted a few times. The chain recombines TRBV11-3 with TRBJ2-3; 10 bases fit TRBD1. Germline CDR1 SGHNT, CDR2 YENEEA. The CDR3 runs 18 residues. With 5 bases clipped from V and 4 bases from J, the junction kept 15 bases outside the gene matches. In nucleotides, the CDR3 is TGTGCCAGCAGCCCCGGGACAGGGGTTCGCGCAGTAGCAGATACGCAGTATTTT. It codes for CASSPGTGVRAVADTQYF.

This clone appeared once. As DNA, the CDR3 is TGTGCCAGCAGCGCCATAGCCCACCAAGACAATGAGCAGTTCTTC. Amino acid sequence: CASSAIAHQDNEQFF. V gene TRBV9 combines with J gene TRBJ2-1; D gene unclear. The CDR3 sequence is 15 residues long. Trimming left V 3 bases short and J 5 bases short, with 15 bases between. Per the germline V gene, CDR1 is SGDLS and CDR2 is YYNGEE.

The chain has TRBV7-9 and TRBJ1-1; D might be TRBD1 (6 bases). The V gene's germline CDR1 is SEHNR and CDR2 FQNEAQ (reference sequence). The CDR3 length is 13 residues. V was clipped by 3 bases and J by 11 bases, with 16 bases between them. CDR3: CASSFQTQGPAFF. The CDR3 DNA reads TGTGCCAGCAGCTTCCAAACACAGGGCCCGGCTTTCTTT.

The chain recombines TRBV4-3 with TRBJ2-7; D gene ambiguous. The V and J ends lost 0 bases and 7 bases respectively, with 13 bases between them. CDR1 is LGHNA, CDR2 YSLEER, per germline. CDR3 length: 14 amino acids. CDR3 sequence: CASSQDHLSWEQYF. DNA of the CDR3: TGCGCCAGCAGCCAAGATCACTTAAGTTGGGAGCAGTACTTC.

V gene TRBV3-1 (or the pseudogene TRBV3-2) combines with J gene TRBJ2-7; 8 bases line up with TRBD1. V lost 3 bases to trimming and J lost 4 bases; unmatched junction nucleotides: 17. The CDR3 extends over 18 amino acids. CDR1 is LGHDT and CDR2 is YNNKEL in the germline V gene (reference sequence). The CDR3 loop reads CASSQGVFRTGSLYEQYF. Written as DNA, the CDR3 is TGTGCCAGCAGCCAGGGCGTTTTTAGGACAGGGTCCCTTTACGAGCAGTACTTC.

The J gene is TRBJ1-1, the V gene TRBV12-3 or TRBV12-4; D is unclear. CDR3 length: 11 amino acids. Trimming took 2 bases from V and 6 from J, leaving 4 bases between them. The CDR3 spells CASSLFAEAFF. Written as DNA, the CDR3 is TGTGCCAGCAGTTTATTCGCTGAAGCTTTCTTT.

The V gene is TRBV19, the J gene TRBJ2-5, with TRBD2 as a possible D gene (6 bases). Germline CDR1 is LNHDA and CDR2 is SQIVND (reference sequence). The V end lost 3 bases, the J end lost 1 base, and 9 bases lay between the germline ends. The CDR3 spans 14 residues. The CDR3 reads CASSMRGVQETQYF. CDR3 sequence (DNA): TGTGCCAGTAGTATGCGGGGCGTCCAAGAGACCCAGTACTTC.